The sequence of this T cell receptor beta chain was determined in a study of control samples from healthy donors and cancer patients. CDR1 and CDR2 (germline): SGHAT, FQNNGV. V lost 0 bases and J lost 5; bases outside the gene matches: 5. The CDR3 contains 17 residues. Here immunoSEQ multiplex PCR was the method, and the copy in TCRdb shows in-frame clones only, minus some. The sample records about 160,000 clones, around 90% being singletons. Sequencing was performed on blood. V usage is TRBV11-2 and J usage is TRBJ2-2; 11 nucleotides line up with TRBD2. The sequence was collected from a man between 25 and 39 years old in good health. For the CDR3, the DNA is TGTGCCAGCAGCTTAGATGGGGCTAGCGGGGGGACCGGGGAGCTGTTTTTT. Protein: CASSLDGASGGTGELFF.